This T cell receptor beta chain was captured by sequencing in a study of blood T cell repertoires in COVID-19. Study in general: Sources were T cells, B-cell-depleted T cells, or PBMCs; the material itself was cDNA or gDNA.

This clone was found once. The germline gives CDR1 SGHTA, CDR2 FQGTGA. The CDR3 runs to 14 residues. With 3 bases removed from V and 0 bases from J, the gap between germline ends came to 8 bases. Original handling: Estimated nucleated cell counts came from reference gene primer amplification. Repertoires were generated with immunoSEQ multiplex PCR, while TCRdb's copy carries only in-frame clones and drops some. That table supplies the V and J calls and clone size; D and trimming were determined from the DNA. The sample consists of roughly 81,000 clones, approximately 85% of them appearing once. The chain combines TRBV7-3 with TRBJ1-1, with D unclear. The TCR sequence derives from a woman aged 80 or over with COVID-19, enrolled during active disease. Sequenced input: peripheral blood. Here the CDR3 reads CASSLEGVNTEAFF. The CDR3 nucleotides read TGTGCCAGCAGCTTGGAGGGCGTGAACACTGAAGCTTTCTTT.